This is a list of T cell receptor beta chains from one sample in a study of blood T cell repertoires in COVID-19. Assay: immunoSEQ multiplex PCR; the TCRdb copy retains only in-frame clones and omits some. The sample holds a few hundred thousand clones, more than 65% seen once. Material: peripheral blood. The receptors were sampled from a woman between 55 and 75 years old with acute or convalescent COVID-19. Each CDR3 is given with its conserved first and last residue. A D gene is named only where the DNA matches it firmly. Clone size, where shown, is once, few, many, or a class for clones that have expanded.

TRBD1	TRBV30	.	TRBJ1-2	TGTGCCTGGAGTGTCGGTACAGGGGGTAACTATGGCTACACCTTC	CAWSVGTGGNYGYTF
TRBD1	TRBV27	.	TRBJ1-5	TGTGCCAGCAGTCAGGGACAGGGGCTCCAGCCCCAGCATTTT	CASSQGQGLQPQHF
.	TRBV6-5	.	TRBJ1-2	TGTGCCAGCAGTTACTCGGGCACTGGCTACACCTTC	CASSYSGTGYTF
.	TRBV12-3/TRBV12-4	.	TRBJ2-7	TGTGCCAGCAGTTCCGAACGGGGCTACGAGCAGTACTTC	CASSSERGYEQYF
TRBD1	TRBV3-1/TRBV3-2	.	TRBJ1-4	TGTGCCAGCAGCCAAGATAGAATTCAGGGGGCGCTGTCTAATGAAAAACTGTTTTTT	CASSQDRIQGALSNEKLFF
.	TRBV2	.	TRBJ1-2	TGTGCCAGCAGCCAGGACAGATTACCATCCTATGGCTACACCTTC	CASSQDRLPSYGYTF
TRBD1	TRBV27	.	TRBJ1-2	TGTGCCAGCAGTGGCTTCCAGGGGGCGCGGGGTGGCTACACCTTC	CASSGFQGARGGYTF
.	TRBV28	.	TRBJ2-7	TGTGCCAGCAGTTTAATAGGGTCAGGGGGGTCCACCCTTTCCTACGAGCAGTACTTC	CASSLIGSGGSTLSYEQYF
TRBD1	TRBV5-1	.	TRBJ1-5	TGCGCCAGCAGCCTTGGCACAGGGGTGAATCAGCCCCAGCATTTT	CASSLGTGVNQPQHF
.	TRBV6-5	.	TRBJ2-7	TGTGCCAGCAGTTCCCTTTCGGTTTTATACTTC	CASSSLSVLYF
.	TRBV30	.	TRBJ1-4	TGTGCCTGGAGTGTACTTCAGGGGATTAATGAAAAACTGTTTTTT	CAWSVLQGINEKLFF
TRBD1	TRBV28	once	TRBJ1-2	TGTGCCAGCAGCAGGGGGCGGAATGGCTACACCTTC	CASSRGRNGYTF
TRBD2	TRBV4-2	.	TRBJ2-1	TGTGCCAGCAGCCAAGAGAAACGGGGGGGCAGCTCCTACAATGAGCAGTTCTTC	CASSQEKRGGSSYNEQFF
TRBD1	TRBV4-1	.	TRBJ2-7	TGCGCCAGCAGCCAGGAATCTTCCAGACAGGGGAGGAACGAGCAGTACTTC	CASSQESSRQGRNEQYF
TRBD1	TRBV18	.	TRBJ2-2	TGTGCCAGCTCACCACCGGACAGGTTCAACACCGGGGAGCTGTTTTTT	CASSPPDRFNTGELFF
.	TRBV12-3/TRBV12-4	.	TRBJ1-4	TGTGCCAGCAGTTTAAGAGCAAATGAAAAACTGTTTTTT	CASSLRANEKLFF
.	TRBV7-2	.	TRBJ2-4	TGTGCCAGCAGCTTAGATCTCTTCAACGGGGGAGTTCAGTACTTC	CASSLDLFNGGVQYF
TRBD1	TRBV6-2/TRBV6-3	.	TRBJ1-6	TGTGCCAGCAGTTCGGGACAGGGGAACAATTCACCCCTCCACTTT	CASSSGQGNNSPLHF
.	TRBV7-2	.	TRBJ2-3	TGTGCCAGCACCCGATCCGCGCGGGCCACAGATACGCAGTATTTT	CASTRSARATDTQYF
TRBD2	TRBV27	.	TRBJ2-1	TGTGCCAGCAGTTTATACGGGGGGGCGGGCAATGAGCAGTTCTTC	CASSLYGGAGNEQFF
TRBD1	TRBV27	.	TRBJ2-3	TGTGCCAGCCGGGACCGACAGGGGGGCACAGATACGCAGTATTTT	CASRDRQGGTDTQYF
.	TRBV28	.	TRBJ1-4	TGTGCCACCCACTCTGGAACGGGACTGTTTTTT	CATHSGTGLFF
.	TRBV29-1	.	TRBJ1-2	TGCAGCGTTGTCTCCCGGGATGGCTACACCTTC	CSVVSRDGYTF
.	TRBV24-1	.	TRBJ1-5	TGTGCCACCAGTGATTTGTCGCAGGATAGCAATCAGCCCCAGCATTTT	CATSDLSQDSNQPQHF
TRBD1	TRBV7-2	.	TRBJ1-1	TGTGCCAGCAGCTTATACGTCAGGGGGGTCTGGGGCACTGAAGCTTTCTTT	CASSLYVRGVWGTEAFF
TRBD1	TRBV5-5	.	TRBJ1-1	TGTGCCAGCAGCTTCTCCGGGACAGGGAGCACTGAAGCTTTCTTT	CASSFSGTGSTEAFF
TRBD1	TRBV5-1	.	TRBJ1-1	TGCGCCAGTACCATCGGTCCAGGGGGCTTTCTCACTGAAGCTTTCTTT	CASTIGPGGFLTEAFF
TRBD1	TRBV5-1	once	TRBJ1-2	TGCGCCAGCAGCTTGGGGGGACAGGGGAGAGGTGGCTACACCTTC	CASSLGGQGRGGYTF
TRBD2	TRBV25-1	.	TRBJ2-3	TGTGCCAGCAGTGAATTCGGCGGGGGGTCCCCGGATACGCAGTATTTT	CASSEFGGGSPDTQYF
.	TRBV10-3	.	TRBJ2-3	TGTGCCATCAGTGAAAAAGGGGACACCAGCACAGATACGCAGTATTTT	CAISEKGDTSTDTQYF
.	TRBV5-1	.	TRBJ1-3	TGCGCCAGCAGCCTTACGGACAGCAGCTCTGGAAACACCATATATTTT	CASSLTDSSSGNTIYF
.	TRBV6-5	.	TRBJ1-3	TGTGCCAGCACCGAGACAGGAATAAGTGGAAACACCATATATTTT	CASTETGISGNTIYF
TRBD1	TRBV7-8	once	TRBJ1-6	TGTGCCAGCAGCCTCAGACAGGGGGCGTGGGGTTCACCCCTCCACTTT	CASSLRQGAWGSPLHF